This TCR beta chain was sequenced in a study of shared clonotypes between healthy human individuals. This table comes from immunoSEQ multiplex PCR, and its TCRdb copy is limited to in-frame clones, with some not included. The profile shows under 600,000 clones, roughly 95% of them singletons. Study-wide results and caveats: Clonotypes shared by all four sorted-subset donors had higher generation probabilities than non-shared clonotypes. What naive subsets generally showed was a larger estimated richness than memory subsets showed.

In the case of this clone: The antigen remains undetermined. The same CDR3 also results from other DNA sequences found in this sample.

The CDR3 runs 11 residues. The germline V gene has CDR1 DFQATT and CDR2 SNEGSKA (reference sequence). V was trimmed by 0 bases and J by 6 bases, leaving 3 bases between them. This chain connects TRBV20-1 to TRBJ2-1; D is uncertain. The receptor was derived from a woman aged 25 to 39 in good health. Sequencing was performed on naive CD4+ T cells sorted from blood. Subset defined: CD45RA+ positively selected. As DNA, the CDR3 is TGCAGTGCTAGAGAAGGCAATGAGCAGTTCTTC. Translated, it gives CSAREGNEQFF.